This T cell receptor beta chain was sequenced in a study of human T cells and chemical hapten exposure. Study as a whole: On about 2 cm by about 2 cm of upper inner arm skin, sensitization was performed with 2% DPC. Alopecia areata, totalis or universalis was found in mostly female patients. Once 0.01% DPC had been applied to the upper back by patch test, readings were taken at 6 days.

Time point here: pre-sensitization, week 0. Sample treatment: therapeutic diphenylcyclopropenone sensitization with weekly scalp DPC. Blood collection happened ahead of applying each patch test. One entry per CDR3 protein results from TCRdb running MiXCR on the RACE reads. This sample has 62,000 or so distinct CDR3 sequences, with approximately 11% found just once. This clonotype was detected many times. V was trimmed by 1 base and J by 1 base, leaving 8 bases between them. This CDR3 contains 14 residues. In germline, CDR1 is SGDLS, CDR2 YYNGEE. This sequence was found in a woman aged 45 to 65 with alopecia areata. Some clones in this sample may be carry-over from other donors' samples. This chain links TRBV9 with TRBJ1-1, with D possibly matching TRBD1 (5 bases). The material sequenced was whole blood, taken in connection with sensitization to the hapten diphenylcyclopropenone (DPC). DNA for the CDR3: TGTGCCAGCAGCGTAAGACAGTCGAACACTGAAGCTTTCTTT. Amino acids: CASSVRQSNTEAFF. Complete variable domain (other parts from reference TRBV9 and TRBJ1-1): DSGVTQTPKHLITATGQRVTLRCSPRSGDLSVYWYQQSLDQGLQFLIQYYNGEERAKGNILERFSAQQFPDLHSELNLSSLELGDSALYFCASSVRQSNTEAFFGQGTRLTVV.